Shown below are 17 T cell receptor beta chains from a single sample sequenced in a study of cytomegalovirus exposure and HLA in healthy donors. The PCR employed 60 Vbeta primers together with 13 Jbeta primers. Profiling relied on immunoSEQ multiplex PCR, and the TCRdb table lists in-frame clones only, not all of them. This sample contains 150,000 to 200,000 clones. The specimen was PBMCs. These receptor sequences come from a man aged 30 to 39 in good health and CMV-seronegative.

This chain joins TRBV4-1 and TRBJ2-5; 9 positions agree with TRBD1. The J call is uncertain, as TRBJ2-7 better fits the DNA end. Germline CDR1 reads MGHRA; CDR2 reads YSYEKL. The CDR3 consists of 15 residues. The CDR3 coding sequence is TGCGCCAGCAGCCGCCTTGGGACAGGGTCCTACGAGCAGTACTTC. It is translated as CASSRLGTGSYEQYF.

As DNA, the CDR3 is TGTGCCAGTAGGAGAGCGGGGGGGGAAGATACGCAGTATTTT. Protein sequence: CASRRAGGEDTQYF. The chain recombines TRBV19 with TRBJ2-3; TRBD2 matches at 10 bases. Germline trimming cut 6 bases from V and 5 bases from J; bases unmatched to any gene: 5. The CDR3 spans 14 residues. Germline V gives CDR1 LNHDA, CDR2 SQIVND (reference sequence).

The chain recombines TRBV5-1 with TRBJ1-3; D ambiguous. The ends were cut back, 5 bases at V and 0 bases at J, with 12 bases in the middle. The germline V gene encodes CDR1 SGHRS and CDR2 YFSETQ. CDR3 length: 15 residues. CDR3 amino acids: CASREQSSSGNTIYF. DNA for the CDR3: TGCGCCAGCAGAGAACAGTCAAGCTCTGGAAACACCATATATTTT.

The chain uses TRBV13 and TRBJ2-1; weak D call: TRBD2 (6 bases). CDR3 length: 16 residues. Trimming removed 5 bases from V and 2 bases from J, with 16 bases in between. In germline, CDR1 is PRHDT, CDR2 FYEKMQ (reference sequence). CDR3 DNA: TGTGCCAGCAGCCCCCGTGGAGGGGAGGCCTACAATGAGCAGTTCTTC. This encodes CASSPRGGEAYNEQFF.

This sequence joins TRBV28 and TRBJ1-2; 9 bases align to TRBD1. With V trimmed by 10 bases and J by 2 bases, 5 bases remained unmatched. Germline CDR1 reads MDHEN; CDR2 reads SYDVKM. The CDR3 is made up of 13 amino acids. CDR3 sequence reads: CATLDRGNYGYTF. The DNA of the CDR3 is TGTGCCACCCTAGACAGGGGGAACTATGGCTACACCTTC.

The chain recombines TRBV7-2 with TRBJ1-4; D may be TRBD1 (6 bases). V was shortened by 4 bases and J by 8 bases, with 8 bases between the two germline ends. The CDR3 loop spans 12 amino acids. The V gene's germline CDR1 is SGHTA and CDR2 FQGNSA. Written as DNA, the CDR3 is TGTGCCAGCAGCTCCGACAGGGAAAAACTGTTTTTT. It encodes CASSSDREKLFF.

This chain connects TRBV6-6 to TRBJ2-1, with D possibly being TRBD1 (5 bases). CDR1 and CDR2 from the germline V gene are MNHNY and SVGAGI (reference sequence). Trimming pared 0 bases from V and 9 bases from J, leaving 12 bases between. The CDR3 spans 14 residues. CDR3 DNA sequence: TGTGCCAGCAGTTACTCGAAAGGGGATAGTGAGCAGTTCTTC. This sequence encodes CASSYSKGDSEQFF.

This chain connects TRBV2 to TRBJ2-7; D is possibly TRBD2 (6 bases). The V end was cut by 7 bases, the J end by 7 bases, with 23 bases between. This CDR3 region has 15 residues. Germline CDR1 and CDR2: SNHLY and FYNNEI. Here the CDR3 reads CASKRGSGLGGEQYF. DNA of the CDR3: TGTGCCAGCAAAAGAGGAAGTGGACTGGGGGGTGAGCAGTACTTC.

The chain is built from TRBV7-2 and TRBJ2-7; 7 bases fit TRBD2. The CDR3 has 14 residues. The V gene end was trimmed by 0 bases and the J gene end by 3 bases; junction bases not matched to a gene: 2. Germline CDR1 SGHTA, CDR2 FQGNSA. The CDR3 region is CASSLAGLVYEQYF. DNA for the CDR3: TGTGCCAGCAGCTTAGCCGGACTAGTCTACGAGCAGTACTTC.

CDR3 residues: CASSIQGANTEAFF. As DNA, the CDR3 is TGTGCCAGTAGTATACAGGGGGCGAACACTGAAGCTTTCTTT. This chain uses TRBV19 with TRBJ1-1; 8 nucleotides match TRBD1. The V gene's germline CDR1 is LNHDA and CDR2 SQIVND (reference sequence). J was trimmed by 1 base and V by 2 bases; bases with no gene match: 0. CDR3 length equals 14 residues.

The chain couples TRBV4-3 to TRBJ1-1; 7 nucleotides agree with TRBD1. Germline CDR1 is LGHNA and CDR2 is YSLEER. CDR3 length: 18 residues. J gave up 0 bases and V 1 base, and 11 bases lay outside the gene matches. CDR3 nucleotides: TGCGCCAGCAGCCAAGCGATAGCGACAGGGTTTCTGAACACTGAAGCTTTCTTT. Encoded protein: CASSQAIATGFLNTEAFF.

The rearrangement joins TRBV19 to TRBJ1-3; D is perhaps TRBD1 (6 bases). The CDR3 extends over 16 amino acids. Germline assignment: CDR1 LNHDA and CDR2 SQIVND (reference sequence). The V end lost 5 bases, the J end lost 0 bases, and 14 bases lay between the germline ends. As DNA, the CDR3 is TGTGCCAGTAGTGCGCCCCGGACAGCCTCTGGAAACACCATATATTTT. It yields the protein CASSAPRTASGNTIYF.

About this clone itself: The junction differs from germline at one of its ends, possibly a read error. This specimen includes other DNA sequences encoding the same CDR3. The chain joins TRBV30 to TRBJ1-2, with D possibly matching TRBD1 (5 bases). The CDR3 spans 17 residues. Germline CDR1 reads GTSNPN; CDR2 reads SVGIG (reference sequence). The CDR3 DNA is TGCGCCTGGAGTGTAGGGCAGGGAAAGGTGCGCGGCTATGGCTACACCTTC. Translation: CAWSVGQGKVRGYGYTF.

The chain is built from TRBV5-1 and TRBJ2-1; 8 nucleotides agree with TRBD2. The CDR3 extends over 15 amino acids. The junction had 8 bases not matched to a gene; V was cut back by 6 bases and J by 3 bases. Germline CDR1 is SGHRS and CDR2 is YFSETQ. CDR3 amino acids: CASTLAGGYYNEQFF. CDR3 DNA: TGCGCCAGCACCCTAGCGGGCGGATACTACAATGAGCAGTTCTTC.

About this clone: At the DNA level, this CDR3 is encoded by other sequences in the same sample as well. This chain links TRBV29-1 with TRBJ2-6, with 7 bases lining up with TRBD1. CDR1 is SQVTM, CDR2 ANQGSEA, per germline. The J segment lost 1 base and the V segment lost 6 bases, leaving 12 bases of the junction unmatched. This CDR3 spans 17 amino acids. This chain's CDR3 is CSVPRTGYSSGANVLTF. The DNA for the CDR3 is TGCAGCGTGCCACGGACAGGCTATTCTTCTGGGGCCAACGTCCTGACTTTC.

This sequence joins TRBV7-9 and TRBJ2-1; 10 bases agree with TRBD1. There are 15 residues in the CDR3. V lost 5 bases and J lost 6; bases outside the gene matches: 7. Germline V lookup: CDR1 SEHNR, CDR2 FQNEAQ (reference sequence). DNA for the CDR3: TGTGCCAGCAGCCCCCCTGGACAGGGGGGCAATGAGCAGTTCTTC. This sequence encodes CASSPPGQGGNEQFF.

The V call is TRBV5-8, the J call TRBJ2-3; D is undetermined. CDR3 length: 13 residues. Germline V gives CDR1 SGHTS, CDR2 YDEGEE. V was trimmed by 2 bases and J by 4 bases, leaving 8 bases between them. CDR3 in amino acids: CASSLPGADTQYF. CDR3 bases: TGTGCCAGCAGCTTACCCGGAGCAGATACGCAGTATTTT.